Listed here is a single T cell receptor beta chain. This specimen comes from a study of blood T cell repertoires in COVID-19. Study background: Sample material is recorded as cDNA or gDNA derived from T cells, B-cell-depleted T cells, or PBMCs.

Up to 2 weeks before entering the study, exposed participants had met a COVID-19 case. Looked up from germline, CDR1 is WNHNN and CDR2 is SYGVQD (reference sequence). The CDR3 extends over 13 amino acids. The ends were cut back, 0 bases at V and 8 bases at J, with 8 bases in the middle. Study processing details: Using reference gene primer amplification, nucleated cell counts were estimated. Measured with immunoSEQ multiplex PCR; TCRdb has only the in-frame clones, and not every one. The DNA was the basis for D and trimming; V, J and clone size are from that table. The sample has 200,000 to 250,000 clones; about four fifths are singletons.

The sequenced sample consisted of PBMCs or T cells enriched from blood (not recorded which). The TCR originated in a woman in her 50s who had been exposed to COVID-19. The chain is built from TRBV10-1 and TRBJ2-1, with D perhaps matching TRBD2 (5 bases). The CDR3, as DNA: TGCGCCAGCAGTGAGTCGCCCGGGGATGAGCAGTTCTTC. It specifies CASSESPGDEQFF.